These T cell receptor beta chains were read from a single sample in a study of T cell changes during pregnancy in multiple sclerosis. This table comes from immunoSEQ multiplex PCR, and its TCRdb copy is limited to in-frame clones, with some not included. The top ten clones hold more than 1% of a sample with some 80,000 clones, roughly 96% of them seen once. The material was peripheral blood, obtained in the second trimester of pregnancy. These receptors originate from a female donor with multiple sclerosis, enrolled in a pregnancy study. CDR3s include the opening cysteine and the closing phenylalanine or tryptophan. A D gene is named only where the DNA matches it firmly. Clone sizes are given selectively: once, few, many, or a class where the clone is expanded.

CDR3 protein	CDR3 DNA	D gene	clone size	V gene	J gene
CASSPPKGEMNTEAFF	TGTGCCAGCAGTCCCCCCAAGGGGGAGATGAACACTGAAGCTTTCTTT	-	-	TRBV28	TRBJ1-1
CASSQALGDSREQYF	TGCGCCAGCAGCCAAGCCCTGGGGGACTCCCGGGAGCAGTACTTC	-	-	TRBV4-1	TRBJ2-7
CASSGGTASGNTIYF	TGCGCCAGCAGCGGAGGGACGGCCTCTGGAAACACCATATATTTT	-	-	TRBV5-1	TRBJ1-3
CSAPRNYGYTF	TGCAGCGCCCCTCGGAACTATGGCTACACCTTC	-	-	TRBV29-1	TRBJ1-2
CAWSPGGRRGGEKLFF	TGTGCCTGGAGTCCAGGGGGCAGGCGAGGGGGTGAAAAACTGTTTTTT	TRBD1	-	TRBV30	TRBJ1-4
CASSFNRAYEQYF	TGTGCCAGCAGCTTTAACAGGGCCTACGAGCAGTACTTC	-	once	TRBV5-5	TRBJ2-7
CASSPLGLLRDYGYTF	TGCGCCAGCAGCCCCCTGGGCTTACTCAGGGACTATGGCTACACCTTC	-	-	TRBV4-3	TRBJ1-2
CASRNRGGYTF	TGTGCCAGCAGGAACAGGGGTGGCTACACCTTC	TRBD1	-	TRBV9	TRBJ1-2
CASSRQGFQPQHF	TGCGCCAGCAGTCGACAGGGGTTTCAGCCCCAGCATTTT	TRBD1	-	TRBV4-1	TRBJ1-5
CASKGHRSANTGELFF	TGTGCCAGCAAGGGTCACAGGTCGGCTAACACCGGGGAGCTGTTTTTT	-	-	TRBV27	TRBJ2-2
CAWRPPWTGWTGELFF	TGTGCCTGGAGACCTCCTTGGACAGGCTGGACCGGGGAGCTGTTTTTT	TRBD1	-	TRBV30	TRBJ2-2
CASSLGPFDTGELFF	TGCGCCAGCAGCTTGGGGCCTTTCGACACCGGGGAGCTGTTTTTT	-	-	TRBV5-1	TRBJ2-2
CATSRTRGAGVTDTQYF	TGTGCCACCAGCAGGACCCGAGGAGCGGGAGTCACAGATACGCAGTATTTT	TRBD2	-	TRBV15	TRBJ2-3
CASSVGNRVNTEAFF	TGTGCCAGCAGCGTAGGTAACAGGGTGAACACTGAAGCTTTCTTT	-	-	TRBV9	TRBJ1-1
CASSRKGGRGTDTQYF	TGTGCCAGCAGCCGGAAAGGGGGTCGCGGCACAGATACGCAGTATTTT	-	-	TRBV27	TRBJ2-3
CASSGGRGGSGLGGEQFF	TGTGCCAGCAGCGGGGGGCGGGGCGGGAGCGGTTTGGGTGGTGAGCAGTTCTTC	-	-	TRBV9	TRBJ2-1
CASSQRGTDTQYF	TGTGCCAGCAGCCAGAGAGGGACAGATACGCAGTATTTT	-	-	TRBV5-4	TRBJ2-3
CASLRAEADTQYF	TGTGCCAGCCTGCGGGCCGAAGCAGATACGCAGTATTTT	-	-	TRBV4-2	TRBJ2-3
CASWDRGASEQFF	TGCGCCAGCTGGGACAGGGGGGCCTCGGAGCAGTTCTTC	TRBD1	-	TRBV4-1	TRBJ2-1
CASSYSGQGQPQHF	TGTGCCAGCAGTTACAGTGGGCAGGGTCAGCCCCAGCATTTT	-	-	TRBV6-5	TRBJ1-5
CASSPQPASNQPQHF	TGTGCCAGCTCACCACAGCCAGCGAGCAATCAGCCCCAGCATTTT	-	-	TRBV18	TRBJ1-5
CASSLKQGRGYTF	TGTGCCAGCAGCCTGAAACAGGGGAGAGGCTACACCTTC	TRBD1	few	TRBV4-2	TRBJ1-2
CASSELRATNEKLFF	TGTGCCAGCTCCGAGTTACGGGCAACTAATGAAAAACTGTTTTTT	-	-	TRBV18	TRBJ1-4
CASSLAGLAGNEQFF	TGTGCCAGCAGCTTAGCTGGGTTAGCGGGCAATGAGCAGTTCTTC	TRBD2	once	TRBV7-8	TRBJ2-1
CASSRAGGGANTIYF	TGTGCCAGCAGCCGCGCGGGGGGCGGGGCAAACACCATATATTTT	-	-	TRBV11-2	TRBJ1-3
CASSFPAAYNEQFF	TGTGCCAGTAGTTTCCCAGCGGCCTACAATGAGCAGTTCTTC	-	-	TRBV19	TRBJ2-1